This TCR beta chain emerged from a study of human T cells and chemical hapten exposure. For the study at large: Sensitization was performed using 2% DPC on an approximately 2 cm by approximately 2 cm upper inner arm skin site. Patients, chiefly female, had alopecia areata, totalis or universalis. Per-sample TCR yield variability stemmed mainly from small pooled library volume differences.

One entry per CDR3 protein, called by TCRdb with MiXCR from the RACE reads. The repertoire has around 39,000 distinct CDR3 sequences, approximately 6.3% of them found once; the top ten carry about 10%. Time point described: patch test 1, 2 weeks after DPC sensitization. As to treatment: therapeutic diphenylcyclopropenone sensitization with weekly scalp DPC. Total RNA came from unfractionated whole blood. Germline values: CDR1 SGHAT, CDR2 FQNNGV. Between the trimmed V and J ends, which lost 5 bases and 0 bases, there was a span of 17 bases. CDR3 length: 18 residues. The chain uses TRBV11-2 and TRBJ2-6; the D gene is possibly TRBD2 (6 bases). The sequence derives from a woman aged 25 to 45 with alopecia areata. Some clones in this sample may be carry-over from other donors' samples. The material sequenced was whole blood, taken in connection with sensitization to the hapten diphenylcyclopropenone (DPC). CDR3 in DNA: TGTGCCAGCAGCCGCCTTAGCGGATCGATCTCTGGGGCCAACGTCCTGACTTTC. Its translation: CASSRLSGSISGANVLTF.